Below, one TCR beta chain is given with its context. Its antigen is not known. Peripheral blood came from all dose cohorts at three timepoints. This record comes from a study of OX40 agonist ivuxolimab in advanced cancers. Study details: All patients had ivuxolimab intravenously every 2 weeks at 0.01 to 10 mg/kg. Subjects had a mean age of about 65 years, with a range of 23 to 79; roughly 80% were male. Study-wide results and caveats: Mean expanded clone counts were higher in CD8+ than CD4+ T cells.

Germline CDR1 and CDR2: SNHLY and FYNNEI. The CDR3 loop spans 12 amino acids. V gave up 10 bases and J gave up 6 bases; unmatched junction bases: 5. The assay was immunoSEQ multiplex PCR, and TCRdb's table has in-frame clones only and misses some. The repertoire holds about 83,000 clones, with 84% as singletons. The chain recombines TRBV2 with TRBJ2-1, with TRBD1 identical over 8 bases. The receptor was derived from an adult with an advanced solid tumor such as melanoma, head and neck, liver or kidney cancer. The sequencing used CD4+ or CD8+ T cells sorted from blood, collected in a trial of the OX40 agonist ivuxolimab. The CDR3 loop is CATGDRGNEQFF. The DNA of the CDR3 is TGTGCCACCGGAGACAGGGGCAATGAGCAGTTCTTC. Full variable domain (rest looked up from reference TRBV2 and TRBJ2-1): EPEVTQTPSHQVTQMGQEVILRCVPISNHLYFYWYRQILGQKVEFLVSFYNNEISEKSEIFDDQFSVERPDGSNFTLKIRSTKLEDSAMYFCATGDRGNEQFFGPGTRLTVL.